Each of the 23 T cell receptor beta chains below was sequenced from the same sample in a study of blood T cell repertoires in COVID-19. The table came from immunoSEQ multiplex PCR; TCRdb's copy has only in-frame clones and leaves some out. The profile shows about 350,000 clones, more than 70% of them singletons. The sequenced sample was peripheral blood. The receptors derive from a woman between 65 and 79 years old with COVID-19, enrolled during active disease.

The genes are TRBV12-3 or TRBV12-4 and TRBJ1-1, with 7 nucleotides matching TRBD1. V shed 7 bases, J shed 1 base, and the junction held 3 bases outside the gene matches. This CDR3 region has 13 residues. The CDR3 loop reads CASKQGTNTEAFF. The CDR3 nucleotides are TGTGCCAGCAAACAGGGGACGAACACTGAAGCTTTCTTT.

V gene TRBV24-1 combines with J gene TRBJ2-3, with D hard to call. CDR3 length: 15 amino acids. V shed 3 bases and J shed 6 bases, with 15 bases lying between them. Germline CDR1 is KGHDR and CDR2 is SFDVKD. CDR3 in amino acids: CATSDPGAFPDTQYF. As DNA, the CDR3 is TGTGCCACCAGTGATCCGGGTGCCTTCCCCGATACGCAGTATTTT.

This chain connects TRBV19 to TRBJ1-2; no firm D call. Trimming left V 6 bases short and J 1 base short, with 9 bases between. CDR1 and CDR2 (germline): LNHDA, SQIVND (reference sequence). The CDR3 totals 13 residues. Here the CDR3 reads CASSEGSNYGYTF. The CDR3 DNA sequence: TGTGCCAGTAGCGAGGGAAGTAACTATGGCTACACCTTC.

This clone showed up just a few times. The chain joins TRBV19 to TRBJ1-3, with 7 bases matching TRBD1. Trimming cost V 4 bases and J 4 bases; bases outside gene matches: 7. The germline V gene encodes CDR1 LNHDA and CDR2 SQIVND (reference sequence). This CDR3 is built from 15 residues. The CDR3 sequence: CASSNDRAGGNTIYF. The CDR3 bases are TGTGCCAGTAGTAATGACAGGGCCGGAGGAAACACCATATATTTT.

V is TRBV7-9 and J is TRBJ1-6, with TRBD1 identical over 9 bases. The germline V gene has CDR1 SEHNR and CDR2 FQNEAQ (reference sequence). The CDR3 runs to 19 residues. The V and J ends lost 0 bases and 2 bases, in that order; junction bases with no gene match: 8. As DNA, the CDR3 is TGTGCCAGCAGCTTAGCGCGGGACAGGGCGGGGACCTATAATTCACCCCTCCACTTT. This gives the protein CASSLARDRAGTYNSPLHF.

V and J are TRBV6-5 and TRBJ1-4; 7 bases map to TRBD1. V lost 2 bases and J lost 5; bases outside the gene matches: 5. Germline V CDR1 and CDR2: MNHEY, SVGAGI. This CDR3 has 15 amino acids. The CDR3 reads CASSYGDRDNEKLFF. The CDR3 bases are TGTGCCAGCAGTTACGGAGACAGGGACAATGAAAAACTGTTTTTT.

The count of this clone is one. This chain links TRBV10-3 with TRBJ1-2; D not certain. V was pared by 3 bases and J by 2 bases, with 4 bases between. Per germline, CDR1 ENHRY and CDR2 SYGVKD. The CDR3 covers 12 residues. The CDR3 protein is CAISDRNYGYTF. CDR3 DNA: TGTGCCATCAGTGACAGGAACTATGGCTACACCTTC.

The chain joins TRBV5-8 to TRBJ2-5; TRBD2 matches 14 bases. J lost 0 bases, V lost 4 bases, and 8 bases had no gene match. CDR1 and CDR2 from the germline V gene are SGHTS and YDEGEE. This CDR3 has 18 amino acids. The CDR3 reads CASSPRTSGGQYQETQYF. The CDR3 DNA reads as TGTGCCAGCAGCCCCCGGACTAGCGGGGGGCAGTACCAAGAGACCCAGTACTTC.

The rearrangement links TRBV7-9 to TRBJ2-7; 9 bases align to TRBD2. The germline V gene has CDR1 SEHNR and CDR2 FQNEAQ (reference sequence). The CDR3 runs to 13 residues. V lost 5 bases to trimming and J lost 6 bases; unmatched junction nucleotides: 5. CDR3 residues: CASSQAGGSEQYF. CDR3 DNA sequence: TGTGCCAGCAGCCAAGCGGGGGGTAGCGAGCAGTACTTC.

The rearrangement uses TRBV9 and TRBJ2-3, with TRBD1 identical over 10 bases. There are 15 residues in the CDR3. Germline V gives CDR1 SGDLS, CDR2 YYNGEE. The V and J ends lost 4 bases and 4 bases, in that order; junction bases with no gene match: 6. CDR3 loop: CASSLGDRGADTQYF. The CDR3 DNA is TGTGCCAGCAGCCTGGGGGACAGGGGTGCAGATACGCAGTATTTT.

The chain joins TRBV10-3 to TRBJ2-3, with a tentative D call TRBD1 (6 bases). The CDR3 sequence is 15 residues long. V lost 6 bases and J 0 bases, leaving 13 bases between the germline ends. In germline, CDR1 is ENHRY, CDR2 SYGVKD. This chain's CDR3 is CAIRIGTSSTDTQYF. The DNA of the CDR3 is TGTGCCATCAGGATCGGGACAAGTAGCACAGATACGCAGTATTTT.

The chain employs TRBV6-6 and TRBJ2-5, with a possible D match to TRBD2 (5 bases). This CDR3 is 17 amino acids long. Per the germline V gene, CDR1 is MNHNY and CDR2 is SVGAGI (reference sequence). Trimming took off 5 bases at V and 3 bases at J, with 22 bases between the two ends. The DNA for the CDR3 is TGTGCCAGCAGTCCCACGGCAGGCGGGCCCCCCGAAGAGACCCAGTACTTC. This codes for CASSPTAGGPPEETQYF.

This rearrangement joins TRBV11-2 to TRBJ1-2, with TRBD1 as a possible D gene (5 bases). The CDR3 loop spans 13 amino acids. Trimming stripped 3 bases from V and 3 bases from J, with 8 bases between. Germline CDR1 SGHAT, CDR2 FQNNGV. CDR3 DNA sequence: TGTGCCAGCAGCTTCGGGGGGGACTATGGCTACACCTTC. This codes for CASSFGGDYGYTF.

The chain couples TRBV7-9 to TRBJ1-1; possibly TRBD1 for D (6 bases). CDR1 and CDR2 from the germline V gene are SEHNR and FQNEAQ (reference sequence). CDR3 length: 14 amino acids. V was trimmed by 3 bases and J by 0 bases, leaving 8 bases between them. CDR3 protein: CASSFGQLNTEAFF. The CDR3 nucleotides read TGTGCCAGCAGCTTCGGACAGTTGAACACTGAAGCTTTCTTT. Full variable domain (remainder filled in from reference TRBV7-9 and TRBJ1-1): DTGVSQNPRHKITKRGQNVTFRCDPISEHNRLYWYRQTLGQGPEFLTYFQNEAQLEKSRLLSDRFSAERPKGSFSTLEIQRTEQGDSAMYLCASSFGQLNTEAFFGQGTRLTVV.

The J gene is TRBJ1-1, the V gene TRBV9; D ambiguous. Germline CDR1 SGDLS, CDR2 YYNGEE. The CDR3 length is 15 residues. V lost 0 bases and J lost 4, with 13 bases in between. Here the CDR3 DNA reads TGTGCCAGCAGCGTAGTCGGAGGCGGGGTCACTGAAGCTTTCTTT. This encodes CASSVVGGGVTEAFF.

J is TRBJ1-3 and V is TRBV19; 8 bases fit TRBD1. Looked up from germline, CDR1 is LNHDA and CDR2 is SQIVND (reference sequence). V trimming: 3 bases; J trimming: 2 bases; junction bases outside the gene matches: 9. This CDR3 is built from 17 residues. The CDR3 nucleotides are TGTGCCAGTAGTATCTCCGACAGGGGATGGACTGGAAACACCATATATTTT. It translates to CASSISDRGWTGNTIYF.

The chain combines TRBV27 with TRBJ2-5, with 9 nucleotides matching TRBD2. From germline, CDR1 is MNHEY and CDR2 SMNVEV (reference sequence). The trim removed 8 bases at V and 0 bases at J, leaving 4 bases unmatched. This CDR3 spans 14 amino acids. The CDR3 reads CASGLAGYQETQYF. The CDR3 DNA is TGTGCCAGCGGGCTAGCGGGGTACCAAGAGACCCAGTACTTC.

V and J are TRBV13 and TRBJ1-1; D is unclear. The CDR3 sequence is 15 residues long. Trimming took off 5 bases at V and 1 base at J, with 14 bases between the two ends. Germline V lookup: CDR1 PRHDT, CDR2 FYEKMQ (reference sequence). Written as DNA, the CDR3 is TGTGCCAGCAGCACCCGGATGCGAGGGAACACTGAAGCTTTCTTT. Translated: CASSTRMRGNTEAFF.

This sequence joins TRBV5-4 and TRBJ1-3; no reliable D call. Trimming shortened V by 2 bases and J by 2 bases, and 8 bases separated the two germline ends. From germline, CDR1 is SGHNT and CDR2 YYREEE (reference sequence). The CDR3 contains 14 residues. The CDR3 is CASSFRSPGNTIYF. CDR3 bases: TGTGCCAGCAGCTTTAGATCCCCTGGAAACACCATATATTTT.

The gene calls are TRBV5-1 and TRBJ1-4, with TRBD1 matching 7 bases. The CDR3 covers 16 residues. With V trimmed by 0 bases and J by 3 bases, 5 bases remained unmatched. Germline loops: CDR1 SGHRS, CDR2 YFSETQ. CDR3 residues: CASSLGQGGPNEKLFF. The CDR3 DNA follows: TGCGCCAGCAGCTTGGGACAGGGCGGCCCTAATGAAAAACTGTTTTTT.

This rearrangement joins TRBV20-1 to TRBJ2-7, with TRBD2 identical over 10 bases. After removal of 3 bases from V and 5 bases from J, the junction contained 7 bases not matched to a gene. Germline CDR1 DFQATT, CDR2 SNEGSKA (reference sequence). The CDR3 runs to 14 residues. CDR3 sequence: CSASFPSGGNEQYF. In DNA, the CDR3 is TGCAGTGCTAGTTTCCCTAGCGGGGGAAACGAGCAGTACTTC.

This chain uses TRBV19 with TRBJ1-2, with TRBD1 identical over 7 bases. The germline CDR1 and CDR2 sequences are LNHDA and SQIVND (reference sequence). The junction had 11 bases not matched to a gene; V was cut back by 5 bases and J by 8 bases. The CDR3 has 14 amino acids. The CDR3 sequence: CASSPSTGRKGYTF. CDR3 DNA sequence: TGTGCCAGTAGTCCGTCGACAGGGAGAAAGGGCTACACCTTC.

The chain carries TRBV2 and TRBJ1-6; 7 positions match TRBD1. The CDR3 runs to 14 residues. Per germline, CDR1 SNHLY and CDR2 FYNNEI. J was trimmed by 6 bases and V by 6 bases; bases with no gene match: 5. The CDR3 loop reads CASRTDRVNSPLHF. CDR3 DNA sequence: TGTGCCAGCAGGACCGACAGGGTTAATTCACCCCTCCACTTT. The whole variable domain, filled in from reference TRBV2 and TRBJ1-6, reads EPEVTQTPSHQVTQMGQEVILRCVPISNHLYFYWYRQILGQKVEFLVSFYNNEISEKSEIFDDQFSVERPDGSNFTLKIRSTKLEDSAMYFCASRTDRVNSPLHFGNGTRLTVT.